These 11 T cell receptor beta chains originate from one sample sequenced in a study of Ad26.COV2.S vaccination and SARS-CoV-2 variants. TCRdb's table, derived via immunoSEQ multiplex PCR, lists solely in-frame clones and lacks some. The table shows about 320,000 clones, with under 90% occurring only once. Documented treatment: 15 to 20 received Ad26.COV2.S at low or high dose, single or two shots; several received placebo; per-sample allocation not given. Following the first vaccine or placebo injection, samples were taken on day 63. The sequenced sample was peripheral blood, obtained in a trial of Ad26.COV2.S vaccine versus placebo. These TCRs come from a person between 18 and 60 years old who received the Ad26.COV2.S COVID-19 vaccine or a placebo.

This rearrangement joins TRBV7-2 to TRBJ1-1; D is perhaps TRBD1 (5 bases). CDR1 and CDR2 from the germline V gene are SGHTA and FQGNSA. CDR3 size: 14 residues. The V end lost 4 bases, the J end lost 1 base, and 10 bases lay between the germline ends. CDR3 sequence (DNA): TGTGCCAGCAGCTCCATGACAGCGAACACTGAAGCTTTCTTT. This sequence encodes CASSSMTANTEAFF.

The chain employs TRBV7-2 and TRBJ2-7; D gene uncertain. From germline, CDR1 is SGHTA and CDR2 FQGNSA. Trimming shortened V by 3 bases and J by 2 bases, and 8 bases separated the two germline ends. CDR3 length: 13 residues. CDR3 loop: CASSLSPPYEQYF. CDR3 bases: TGTGCCAGCAGCTTGTCTCCCCCCTACGAGCAGTACTTC.

As DNA, the CDR3 is TGTGCTAGTGGTTTGCCCCGCGTGGGTACCCCGGACCAGCCCCAGCATTTT. Translating gives CASGLPRVGTPDQPQHF. V and J are TRBV12-5 and TRBJ1-5; D remains ambiguous. This CDR3 comprises 17 residues. Deletions cut 2 bases from V and 7 bases from J, with 21 bases between. The V gene's germline CDR1 is LGHNT and CDR2 FRNRAP.

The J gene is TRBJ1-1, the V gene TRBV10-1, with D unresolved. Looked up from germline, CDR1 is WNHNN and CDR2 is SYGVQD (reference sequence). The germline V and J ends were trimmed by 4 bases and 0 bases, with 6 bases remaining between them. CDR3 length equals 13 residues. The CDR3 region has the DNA TGCGCCAGCAGTGGGCAGATGAACACTGAAGCTTTCTTT. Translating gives CASSGQMNTEAFF.

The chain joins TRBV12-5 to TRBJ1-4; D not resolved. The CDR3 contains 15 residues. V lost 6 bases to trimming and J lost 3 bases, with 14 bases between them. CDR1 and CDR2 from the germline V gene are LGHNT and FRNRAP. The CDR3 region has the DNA TGTGCTAGTGGCTCCCAAGTGGAGGCTAATGAAAAACTGTTTTTT. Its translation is CASGSQVEANEKLFF.

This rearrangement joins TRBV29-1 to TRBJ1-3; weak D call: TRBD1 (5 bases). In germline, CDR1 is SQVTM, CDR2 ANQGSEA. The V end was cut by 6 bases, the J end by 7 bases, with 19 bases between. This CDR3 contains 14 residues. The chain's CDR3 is CSVGVRDYGNTIYF. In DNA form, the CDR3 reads TGCAGCGTCGGAGTGCGGGACTATGGGAACACCATATATTTT.

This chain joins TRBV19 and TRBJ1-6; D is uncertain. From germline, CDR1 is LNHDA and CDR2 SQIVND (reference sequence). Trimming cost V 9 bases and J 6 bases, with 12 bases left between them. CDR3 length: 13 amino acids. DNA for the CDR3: TGTGCCAGCAGTTCGGGGTTTAATTCACCCCTCCACTTT. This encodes CASSSGFNSPLHF.

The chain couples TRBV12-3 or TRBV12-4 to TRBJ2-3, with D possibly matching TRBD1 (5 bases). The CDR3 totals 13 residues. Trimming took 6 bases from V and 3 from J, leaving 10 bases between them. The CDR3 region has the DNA TGTGCCAGCAGCCCCCAGGGTACAGATACGCAGTATTTT. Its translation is CASSPQGTDTQYF.

This chain's CDR3 is CARSLAIWGNNYGYTF. CDR3 sequence (DNA): TGTGCCAGAAGCTTGGCTATTTGGGGAAACAACTATGGCTACACCTTC. This chain links TRBV5-3 with TRBJ1-2; no reliable D call. TRBV5-3 is flagged as an ORF with uncertain function. The CDR3 is 16 residues long. Trimming left V 0 bases short and J 2 bases short, with 14 bases between.

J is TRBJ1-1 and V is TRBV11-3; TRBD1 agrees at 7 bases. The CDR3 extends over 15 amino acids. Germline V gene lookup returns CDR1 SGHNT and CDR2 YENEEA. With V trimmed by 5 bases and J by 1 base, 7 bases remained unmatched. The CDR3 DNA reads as TGTGCCAGCAGCCGTAGACAGGGCTCGAACACTGAAGCTTTCTTT. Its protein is CASSRRQGSNTEAFF.

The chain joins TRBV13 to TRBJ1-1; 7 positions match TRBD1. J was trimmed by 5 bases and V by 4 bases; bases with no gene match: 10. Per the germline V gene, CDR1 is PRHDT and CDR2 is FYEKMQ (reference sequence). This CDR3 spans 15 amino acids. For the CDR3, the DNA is TGTGCCAGCAGCTCGGAGGGACAGCCGGGTACTGAAGCTTTCTTT. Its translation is CASSSEGQPGTEAFF.